A single sample is the source of the 30 T cell receptor beta chains below, sequenced in a study of T-cell reconstitution after alpha-beta-depleted transplantation in children. Unique molecular identifiers featured in how the TCRbeta library was prepared. TCRdb itself ran the PCR reads through MiXCR, one entry per CDR3 protein. Of 200,000 to 300,000 distinct CDR3 sequences in the sample, 8.2% were seen once. The specimen was PBMCs, mostly from graft donor cells, collected 180 days after TCRalphabeta/CD19-depleted stem cell transplant. All receptors derive from a male patient between 5 and 17 years old who had a stem cell transplant for acute lymphoblastic leukemia, so the T cells may come from the graft donor.

This clonotype was found a few times. This sequence joins TRBV5-1 and TRBJ2-7; TRBD2 matches at 7 bases. Germline lookup yields CDR1 SGHRS and CDR2 YFSETQ. After removal of 0 bases from V and 0 bases from J, the junction contained 3 bases not matched to a gene. CDR3 length: 15 residues. The CDR3 protein is CASSLVGGSSYEQYF. DNA for the CDR3: TGCGCCAGCAGCTTGGTCGGGGGGAGCTCCTACGAGCAGTACTTC.

This clonotype appeared many times. The chain carries TRBV2 and TRBJ2-5; D is undetermined. Germline-derived CDR1 and CDR2 are SNHLY and FYNNEI. V dropped 5 bases and J dropped 4 bases, with 5 bases sitting between them. The CDR3 has 11 amino acids. CDR3 region: CASSWVETQYF. CDR3 sequence (DNA): TGTGCCAGCAGTTGGGTAGAGACCCAGTACTTC.

This clonotype was observed many times. The chain recombines TRBV20-1 with TRBJ2-7; D may be TRBD1 (7 bases). The CDR3 is 12 residues long. CDR1 and CDR2 from the germline V gene are DFQATT and SNEGSKA (reference sequence). The CDR3 DNA sequence: TGCAGCGCCTCAGGGGGGACCTACGAGCAGTACTTC. Its translation: CSASGGTYEQYF.

This clonotype was detected ten times or more. This sequence joins TRBV27 and TRBJ1-4, with 9 bases identical to TRBD1. Germline trimming cut 6 bases from V and 5 bases from J; bases unmatched to any gene: 10. CDR3 length equals 16 residues. Per germline, CDR1 MNHEY and CDR2 SMNVEV (reference sequence). The CDR3 DNA follows: TGTGCCAGCAGGCTTACTGGACAGGGGAGGAATGAAAAACTGTTTTTT. The encoded protein is CASRLTGQGRNEKLFF. Filled out from reference TRBV27 and TRBJ1-4, the complete variable domain reads EAQVTQNPRYLITVTGKKLTVTCSQNMNHEYMSWYRQDPGLGLRQIYYSMNVEVTDKGDVPEGYKVSRKEKRNFPLILESPSPNQTSLYFCASRLTGQGRNEKLFFGSGTQLSVL.

This clonotype has only a few counts. The CDR3 DNA reads TGTGCCAGCTCACCTACTTTCGGGACAGGGGGCTATCAGCCCCAGCATTTT. It specifies CASSPTFGTGGYQPQHF. The chain joins TRBV18 to TRBJ1-5; 12 nucleotides line up with TRBD1. From germline, CDR1 is KGHSH and CDR2 LQKENI. The CDR3 contains 17 residues. The V segment lost 3 bases and the J segment 5 bases; nucleotides outside the gene matches: 8.

The genes are TRBV12-5 and TRBJ2-7; 7 bases agree with TRBD1. Germline values: CDR1 LGHNT, CDR2 FRNRAP. The CDR3 runs 13 residues. V trimming: 3 bases; J trimming: 4 bases; junction bases outside the gene matches: 3. This CDR3 is CASGFGTDYEQYF. The CDR3 region has the DNA TGTGCTAGTGGTTTCGGGACAGATTACGAGCAGTACTTC. Full variable domain (outside the CDR3, taken from reference TRBV12-5 and TRBJ2-7): DARVTQTPRHKVTEMGQEVTMRCQPILGHNTVFWYRQTMMQGLELLAYFRNRAPLDDSGMPKDRFSAEMPDATLATLKIQPSEPRDSAVYFCASGFGTDYEQYFGPGTRLTVT.

This clonotype was seen many times. This chain connects TRBV21-1 to TRBJ1-2; no check of the table's D call, TRBD1, against the DNA was made. TRBV21-1 is listed as a pseudogene. This CDR3 spans 12 amino acids. CDR3 region: CASSTRRVGYTF. CDR3 in DNA: TGTGCCAGCAGCACTCGCAGGGTAGGCTACACCTTC.

The CDR3 spells CASRTDRARGDTEAFF. The CDR3 bases are TGTGCCAGCAGGACAGACAGGGCAAGGGGGGACACTGAAGCTTTCTTT. V usage is TRBV2 and J usage is TRBJ1-1; 7 bases align to TRBD1. J was trimmed by 3 bases and V by 6 bases; bases with no gene match: 13. CDR3 length: 16 residues. Germline V lookup: CDR1 SNHLY, CDR2 FYNNEI.

This clonotype was observed at least ten times. The chain is built from TRBV20-1 and TRBJ2-3; possible D gene TRBD2, 6 bases. Germline CDR1 is DFQATT and CDR2 is SNEGSKA (reference sequence). The CDR3 is made up of 11 amino acids. Trimming took off 6 bases at V and 5 bases at J, with 9 bases between the two ends. CDR3 in amino acids: CSAPGGDTQYF. DNA for the CDR3: TGCAGTGCCCCCGGGGGAGATACGCAGTATTTT.

This clonotype has a count of ten or more. The V call is TRBV4-1, the J call TRBJ2-5; D call uncertain. This CDR3 has 14 amino acids. With 0 bases removed from V and 7 bases from J, the gap between germline ends came to 12 bases. Germline V lookup: CDR1 MGHRA, CDR2 YSYEKL. CDR3 sequence: CASSQELLLGTQYF. Written as DNA, the CDR3 is TGCGCCAGCAGCCAAGAACTACTGCTGGGGACCCAGTACTTC.

This clonotype was counted many times. This chain connects TRBV29-1 to TRBJ2-3; D remains unclear. The CDR3 has 11 residues. Trimming left V 8 bases short and J 5 bases short, with 11 bases between. Per the germline V gene, CDR1 is SQVTM and CDR2 is ANQGSEA. CDR3: CSPLKGDTQYF. CDR3 in DNA: TGCAGCCCCTTGAAGGGAGATACGCAGTATTTT.

This clonotype was observed at least ten times. The chain joins TRBV7-2 to TRBJ2-5; 9 bases line up with TRBD1. The length of the CDR3 is 16 residues. V trimming: 1 base; J trimming: 6 bases; junction bases outside the gene matches: 9. The V gene's germline CDR1 is SGHTA and CDR2 FQGNSA. CDR3 residues: CASSLGWGTGWKTQYF. The CDR3 DNA sequence: TGTGCCAGCAGCTTAGGGTGGGGGACAGGGTGGAAGACCCAGTACTTC.

There are many counts of this clonotype. The rearrangement links TRBV3-1 to TRBJ2-1; TRBD2 agrees at 13 bases. The CDR3 has 16 residues. CDR1 and CDR2 from the germline V gene are LGHDT and YNNKEL (reference sequence). The trim removed 1 base at V and 9 bases at J, leaving 6 bases unmatched. DNA of the CDR3: TGTGCCAGCAGCCAAGTGAGGACTAGCGGGAGAGCTGAGCAGTTCTTC. This codes for CASSQVRTSGRAEQFF.

The sample holds many counts of this clonotype. This chain links TRBV2 with TRBJ2-1, with TRBD2 matching 8 bases. The CDR3 spans 15 residues. Per germline, CDR1 SNHLY and CDR2 FYNNEI. The junction had 4 bases not matched to a gene; V was cut back by 4 bases and J by 2 bases. The CDR3 DNA reads as TGTGCCAGCAGTGTGCGAGCGGGAGCCTACAATGAGCAGTTCTTC. This sequence encodes CASSVRAGAYNEQFF.

This clonotype showed up many times. The chain recombines TRBV6-5 with TRBJ2-5; 10 bases are shared with TRBD2. This CDR3 region has 17 residues. The germline gives CDR1 MNHEY, CDR2 SVGAGI. J gave up 6 bases and V 2 bases, and 12 bases lay outside the gene matches. The CDR3 is CASSYAGVGTSEKTQYF. The CDR3 DNA is TGTGCCAGCAGTTACGCAGGTGTCGGGACTAGCGAAAAGACCCAGTACTTC.

Many counts were recorded for this clonotype. The V call is TRBV5-1, the J call TRBJ2-3; D is unresolved. Trimming took off 5 bases at V and 0 bases at J, with 13 bases between the two ends. CDR3 size: 15 residues. CDR1 SGHRS and CDR2 YFSETQ come from the germline V gene. The CDR3 nucleotides are TGCGCCAGCAGGTTGACTCAGCTAAGCACAGATACGCAGTATTTT. This sequence encodes CASRLTQLSTDTQYF.

This clonotype was counted many times. The V call is TRBV7-8, the J call TRBJ1-6; D possibly corresponds to TRBD1 (5 bases). The CDR3 has 14 amino acids. V lost 4 bases to trimming and J lost 4 bases, with 8 bases between them. Germline V gene sequence: CDR1 SGHVS, CDR2 FQNEAQ. The CDR3 loop reads CASSSRDYNSPLHF. The CDR3 DNA sequence: TGTGCCAGCAGCTCCAGGGATTATAATTCACCCCTCCACTTT.

This clonotype was counted at least ten times. V and J are TRBV20-1 and TRBJ1-2; perhaps TRBD1 as D (5 bases). This CDR3 comprises 16 residues. V was shortened by 7 bases and J by 8 bases, with 29 bases between the two germline ends. CDR1 and CDR2 (germline): DFQATT, SNEGSKA (reference sequence). The CDR3 protein is CSGAFIEAAGAPGYTF. The DNA for the CDR3 is TGCAGTGGGGCCTTTATTGAGGCAGCCGGGGCCCCAGGCTACACCTTC.

Worth noting for this clonotype: Mismatch with germline at one junction end may stem from a read error. The chain joins TRBV2 to TRBJ2-1, with TRBD2 as a possible D gene (7 bases). There are 15 residues in the CDR3. The germline V gene encodes CDR1 SNHLY and CDR2 FYNNEI. This CDR3 reads CASNLGGGMDNDQFF. The CDR3 DNA is TGTGCCAGCAACTTGGGCGGGGGCATGGACAATGATCAGTTCTTC.

This clonotype was recorded at least ten times. This chain connects TRBV4-2 to TRBJ2-5; D remains ambiguous. V lost 4 bases and J lost 1, with 13 bases in between. The CDR3 is 15 residues long. CDR1 LGHNA and CDR2 YNFKEQ come from the germline V gene. The CDR3 DNA follows: TGTGCCAGCAGCCGAGACGGACGGACCCAAGAGACCCAGTACTTC. Its protein is CASSRDGRTQETQYF.

This clonotype was found many times. The rearrangement joins TRBV6-5 to TRBJ1-2; D is unclear. The CDR3 consists of 12 residues. Trimming pared 0 bases from V and 2 bases from J, leaving 1 base between. Germline loops: CDR1 MNHEY, CDR2 SVGAGI. The CDR3 region is CASSYSNYGYTF. The CDR3 DNA reads as TGTGCCAGCAGTTACTCGAACTATGGCTACACCTTC.

In this sample, this clonotype turned up many times. This sequence joins TRBV20-1 and TRBJ2-2, with TRBD2 matching 7 bases. CDR3 size: 13 residues. CDR1 is DFQATT, CDR2 SNEGSKA, per germline (reference sequence). The J segment lost 3 bases and the V segment lost 5 bases, leaving 3 bases of the junction unmatched. This CDR3 is CSAPSGYTGELFF. CDR3 DNA sequence: TGCAGTGCTCCTAGCGGTTACACCGGGGAGCTGTTTTTT.

At least ten counts were recorded for this clonotype. The V gene is TRBV11-3, the J gene TRBJ2-4; possible D gene TRBD1, 5 bases. Germline-derived CDR1 and CDR2 are SGHNT and YENEEA. This CDR3 region has 17 residues. V lost 3 bases, J lost 0 bases, and 15 bases lay in between. CDR3 protein: CASSFPNRTLAKNIQYF. CDR3 sequence (DNA): TGTGCCAGCAGCTTCCCAAACCGGACACTAGCCAAAAACATTCAGTACTTC.

The rearrangement uses TRBV3-1 and TRBJ2-3; D unclear. CDR3 size: 14 residues. The germline gives CDR1 LGHDT, CDR2 YNNKEL (reference sequence). The V end lost 10 bases, the J end lost 3 bases, and 17 bases lay between the germline ends. The CDR3 bases are TGTGCCACCTGCCGGCAGATCGGGACAGATACGCAGTATTTT. It encodes CATCRQIGTDTQYF.

This clonotype has at least ten counts. The chain combines TRBV29-1 with TRBJ2-5, with TRBD1 identical over 7 bases. The CDR3 totals 13 residues. Germline trimming cut 5 bases from V and 6 bases from J; bases unmatched to any gene: 9. Germline V gene data show CDR1 as SQVTM and CDR2 as ANQGSEA. CDR3 DNA: TGCAGCGTTCCATGGACAGGCGAAAAGACCCAGTACTTC. Its protein is CSVPWTGEKTQYF. Full variable domain (missing parts from reference TRBV29-1 and TRBJ2-5): SAVISQKPSRDICQRGTSLTIQCQVDSQVTMMFWYRQQPGQSLTLIATANQGSEATYESGFVIDKFPISRPNLTFSTLTVSNMSPEDSSIYLCSVPWTGEKTQYFGPGTRLLVL.

This clonotype was counted ten times or more. The CDR3 protein is CASSRHSNQPQHF. The CDR3 bases are TGTGCCAGCAGTCGACACAGCAATCAGCCCCAGCATTTT. The V and J genes are TRBV12-3 or TRBV12-4 and TRBJ1-5, with D hard to call. The germline V and J ends were trimmed by 5 bases and 1 base, with 6 bases remaining between them. The CDR3 loop spans 13 amino acids.

The J gene is TRBJ2-2, the V gene TRBV11-2; maybe TRBD2 (7 bases). The CDR3 consists of 18 residues. Trimming took 0 bases from V and 0 from J, leaving 14 bases between them. From germline, CDR1 is SGHAT and CDR2 FQNNGV. CDR3 in amino acids: CASSLDGRGAANTGELFF. The CDR3 DNA reads as TGTGCCAGCAGCTTAGATGGACGGGGGGCAGCGAACACCGGGGAGCTGTTTTTT.

This clonotype was picked up one time. This may come from a read error, since a much larger clone is one base off. The chain combines TRBV6-1 with TRBJ1-4, with 10 bases matching TRBD1. Germline CDR1 reads MNHNS; CDR2 reads SASEGT. The CDR3 has 15 residues. This CDR3 reads CASSQPGTGVENLFF. The DNA of the CDR3 is TGTGCCAGCAGTCAACCCGGGACAGGGGTTGAAAACCTGTTTTTT.

This clonotype appeared many times. The chain couples TRBV6-5 to TRBJ2-1; TRBD2 agrees at 9 bases. The V and J ends lost 6 bases and 6 bases, in that order; junction bases with no gene match: 12. CDR1 is MNHEY, CDR2 SVGAGI, per germline. This CDR3 spans 16 amino acids. Here the CDR3 reads CASSYIAGVSGNEQFF. The CDR3 bases are TGTGCCAGCAGCTACATAGCGGGAGTGTCGGGCAATGAGCAGTTCTTC.

This clonotype was recorded many times. The rearrangement joins TRBV15 to TRBJ2-3; TRBD2 aligns across 8 bases. V was pared by 1 base and J by 6 bases, with 6 bases of the junction left unmatched. The CDR3 is made up of 15 amino acids. CDR1 is LNHNV and CDR2 is YYDKDF in the germline V gene (reference sequence). The chain's CDR3 is CATSRATTSADTQYF. CDR3 nucleotides: TGTGCCACCAGCAGAGCAACGACTAGCGCCGATACGCAGTATTTT.